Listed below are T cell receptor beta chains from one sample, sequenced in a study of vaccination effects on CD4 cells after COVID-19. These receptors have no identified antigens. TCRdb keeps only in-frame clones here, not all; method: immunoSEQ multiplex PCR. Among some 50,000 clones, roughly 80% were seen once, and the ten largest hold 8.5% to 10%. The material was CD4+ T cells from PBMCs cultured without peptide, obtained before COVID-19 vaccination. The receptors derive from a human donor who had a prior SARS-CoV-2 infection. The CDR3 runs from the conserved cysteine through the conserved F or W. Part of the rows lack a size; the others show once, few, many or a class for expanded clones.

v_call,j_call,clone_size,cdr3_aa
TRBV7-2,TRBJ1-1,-,CASSSLPGGNTEAFF
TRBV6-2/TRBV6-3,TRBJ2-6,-,CASSYEPSGANVLTF
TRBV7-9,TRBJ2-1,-,CASSPYSGRGSNEQFF
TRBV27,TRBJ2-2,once,CASSWGRTGELFF
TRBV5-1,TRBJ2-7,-,CASSWSGPSSYEQYF
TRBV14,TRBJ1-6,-,CASSSSPEGVHNSPLHF
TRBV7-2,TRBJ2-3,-,CASSLSYSGGASTDTQYF
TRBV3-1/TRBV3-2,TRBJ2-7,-,CASSQGQGSSYEQYF
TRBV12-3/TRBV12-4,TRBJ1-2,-,CASRPGQWAGYTF
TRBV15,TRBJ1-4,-,CATSRGQGSEKLFF
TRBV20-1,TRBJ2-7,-,CSAMNRVEQYF
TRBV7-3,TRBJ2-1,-,CASSLAGGPYNEQFF
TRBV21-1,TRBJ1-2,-,CASSKVVHPWGDGYTF
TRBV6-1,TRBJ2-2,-,CASSGTSGSYTGELFF
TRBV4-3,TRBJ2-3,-,CASSLRPSAKTDTQYF
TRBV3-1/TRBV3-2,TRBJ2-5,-,CASSQRIVGETQYF
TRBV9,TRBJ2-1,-,CASSLTSGGIIHEQFF
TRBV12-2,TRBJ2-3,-,CASRLGGGTQYF
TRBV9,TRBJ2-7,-,CASSPGRASYEQYF
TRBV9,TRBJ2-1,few,CASSVEGLDHTNEQFF
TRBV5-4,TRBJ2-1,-,CASSLAAGGGYNEQFF
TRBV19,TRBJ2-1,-,CASSGRWGYNEQFF
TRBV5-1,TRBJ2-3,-,CASSLYAGPGTDTQYF
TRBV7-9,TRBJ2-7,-,CASSPHGLGPYEQYF
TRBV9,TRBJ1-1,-,CASSVGATRNTEAFF
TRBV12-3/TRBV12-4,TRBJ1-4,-,CASTPGNSRLFF
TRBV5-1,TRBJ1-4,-,CASSLRGLDEKLFF
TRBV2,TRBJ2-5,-,CASSGGASMAQYF
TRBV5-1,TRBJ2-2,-,CASSAIPGRNTGELFF
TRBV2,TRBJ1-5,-,CASTIIWNQPQHF
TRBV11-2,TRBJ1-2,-,CASSLQASGAGYTF
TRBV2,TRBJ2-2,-,CASSVTTGVDTGELFF
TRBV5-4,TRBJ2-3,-,CASSWQGRHTDTQYF
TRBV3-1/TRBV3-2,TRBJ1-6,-,CASSQRSVGGGAYNSPLHF
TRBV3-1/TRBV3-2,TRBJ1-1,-,CASAPGGLPEAFF
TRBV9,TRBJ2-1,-,CASSQDRGGYNEQFF
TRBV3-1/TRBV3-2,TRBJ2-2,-,CASSQGAGDIGELFF
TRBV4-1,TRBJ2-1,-,CASSQLLTRASYNEQFF
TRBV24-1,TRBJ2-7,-,CAATCPGGRVYEQYF
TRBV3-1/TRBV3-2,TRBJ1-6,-,CASSQFGRDSPLHF
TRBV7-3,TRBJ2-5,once,CASSKSLGETQYF